The text below deals with one T cell receptor beta chain. Germline V lookup: CDR1 MGHRA, CDR2 YSYEKL. The V segment lost 3 bases and the J segment 2 bases; nucleotides outside the gene matches: 0. This CDR3 comprises 14 residues. Using immunoSEQ multiplex PCR, the repertoire was profiled, and TCRdb retains in-frame clones only, with some absent. This sample carries 40,000 to 45,000 clones, roughly 94% of them seen once, and the ten largest clones take approximately 1.6%. The source of the sample is a study of T cell changes during pregnancy in multiple sclerosis. The TCR was taken from a female donor with multiple sclerosis, enrolled in a pregnancy study. This sample comprised peripheral blood, obtained in the third trimester of pregnancy. The chain employs TRBV4-1 and TRBJ1-5, with 8 bases identical to TRBD1. Written as DNA, the CDR3 is TGCGCCAGCAGCCAGGGACAGGGCAATCAGCCCCAGCATTTT. It specifies CASSQGQGNQPQHF.